These T cell receptor beta chains were read from a single sample in a study of blood T cell repertoires in COVID-19. Libraries were prepared by immunoSEQ multiplex PCR; TCRdb keeps only in-frame clonotypes and omits some of them. The table lists about 180,000 clones, roughly four fifths of them singletons. Sample: peripheral blood. The receptors here all came from an older woman with COVID-19, enrolled during active disease. The CDR3 runs from the conserved cysteine through the conserved F or W. Fields, in order: clone size, D gene, J gene, V gene, CDR3 protein, CDR3 DNA. The D gene is left open where the match is weak. A row's size may be missing; if present it is once, few, many or a size class.

size: NA
D: NA
J: TRBJ2-1
V: TRBV18
CDR3: CASSPPTRRGDEQFF
DNA: TGTGCCAGCTCACCACCGACTAGAAGGGGTGATGAGCAGTTCTTC

size: once
D: NA
J: TRBJ1-6
V: TRBV16
CDR3: CASSHDSISPLHF
DNA: TGTGCCAGCAGCCACGACAGTATTTCACCCCTCCACTTT

size: NA
D: TRBD1
J: TRBJ1-1
V: TRBV28
CDR3: CASSGSTGRNTEAFF
DNA: TGTGCCAGCAGTGGGTCGACAGGGCGGAACACTGAAGCTTTCTTT

size: many
D: TRBD1
J: TRBJ2-7
V: TRBV7-9
CDR3: CASSSNPGQTRGYEQYF
DNA: TGTGCCAGCAGCTCGAACCCGGGACAGACCAGGGGCTACGAGCAGTACTTC

size: NA
D: NA
J: TRBJ2-2
V: TRBV19
CDR3: CASSITGSNTGELFF
DNA: TGTGCCAGTAGTATTACGGGATCGAACACCGGGGAGCTGTTTTTT

size: NA
D: NA
J: TRBJ2-5
V: TRBV18
CDR3: CASSPISEYQETQYF
DNA: TGTGCCAGCTCACCAATCTCGGAGTACCAAGAGACCCAGTACTTC

size: NA
D: TRBD1
J: TRBJ1-5
V: TRBV11-2
CDR3: CASSSNPTGTGSGQPQHF
DNA: TGTGCCAGCAGCTCCAACCCCACCGGGACAGGGTCCGGTCAGCCCCAGCATTTT

size: NA
D: NA
J: TRBJ2-6
V: TRBV24-1
CDR3: CATSEAEGGVNVLTF
DNA: TGTGCCACCAGTGAAGCGGAGGGCGGGGTCAACGTCCTGACTTTC

size: NA
D: TRBD2
J: TRBJ2-1
V: TRBV5-4
CDR3: CASSPRWAGGNYNEQFF
DNA: TGTGCCAGCAGCCCGCGGTGGGCGGGAGGGAACTACAATGAGCAGTTCTTC

size: NA
D: NA
J: TRBJ2-7
V: TRBV19
CDR3: CASGLRDSSYEQYF
DNA: TGTGCCAGTGGTTTGAGGGACTCTTCCTACGAGCAGTACTTC

size: NA
D: TRBD1
J: TRBJ2-7
V: TRBV6-5
CDR3: CASSSPGTGTYEQYF
DNA: TGTGCCAGCAGTTCTCCCGGGACAGGGACGTACGAGCAGTACTTC

size: NA
D: TRBD2
J: TRBJ2-7
V: TRBV30
CDR3: CAWKAWDGVGLADYSYEQYF
DNA: TGTGCCTGGAAGGCTTGGGACGGTGTGGGGCTAGCGGATTACTCCTACGAGCAGTACTTC

size: NA
D: NA
J: TRBJ1-1
V: TRBV18
CDR3: CASSPTEGLTEAFF
DNA: TGTGCCAGCTCACCGACGGAGGGGCTAACTGAAGCTTTCTTT

size: NA
D: TRBD1
J: TRBJ1-5
V: TRBV28
CDR3: CASTTRQGHQPQHF
DNA: TGTGCCAGCACAACCCGACAGGGACATCAGCCCCAGCATTTT

size: NA
D: NA
J: TRBJ1-1
V: TRBV7-2
CDR3: CASSLEGRGARNTEAFF
DNA: TGTGCCAGCAGCTTAGAAGGCAGGGGAGCGAGGAACACTGAAGCTTTCTTT

size: NA
D: NA
J: TRBJ2-3
V: TRBV7-2
CDR3: CASSSGWRGTDTQYF
DNA: TGTGCCAGCAGCTCCGGTTGGCGGGGCACAGATACGCAGTATTTT

size: NA
D: TRBD1
J: TRBJ1-2
V: TRBV4-1
CDR3: CASSQGGTGSYGYTF
DNA: TGCGCCAGCAGCCAAGGGGGGACAGGAAGCTATGGCTACACCTTC

size: NA
D: TRBD2
J: TRBJ2-7
V: TRBV10-1
CDR3: CASPWTSGMSEQYF
DNA: TGCGCCAGCCCATGGACTAGCGGGATGAGCGAGCAGTACTTC

size: once
D: TRBD1
J: TRBJ2-1
V: TRBV28
CDR3: CASSRGHNEQFF
DNA: TGTGCCAGCAGCAGGGGGCACAATGAGCAGTTCTTC

size: NA
D: NA
J: TRBJ2-3
V: TRBV5-1
CDR3: CASSLRSGSGDTQYF
DNA: TGCGCCAGCAGCTTGAGGTCGGGTAGCGGCGATACGCAGTATTTT

size: NA
D: NA
J: TRBJ1-3
V: TRBV2
CDR3: CASKPQVSGNTIYF
DNA: TGTGCCAGCAAACCACAGGTCTCTGGAAACACCATATATTTT

size: NA
D: NA
J: TRBJ2-1
V: TRBV5-1
CDR3: CASSLAISNEQFF
DNA: TGCGCCAGCAGCTTGGCCATTTCCAATGAGCAGTTCTTC

size: NA
D: NA
J: TRBJ1-2
V: TRBV29-1
CDR3: CSVTMGHGYTF
DNA: TGCAGCGTAACCATGGGGCATGGCTACACCTTC

size: NA
D: NA
J: TRBJ1-3
V: TRBV7-2
CDR3: CASSLSGFGNTIYF
DNA: TGTGCCAGCAGCTTATCCGGTTTTGGAAACACCATATATTTT

size: NA
D: TRBD1
J: TRBJ2-7
V: TRBV5-1
CDR3: CASSSLDRGLYEQYF
DNA: TGCGCCAGCAGCTCGCTGGACAGGGGCCTCTACGAGCAGTACTTC

size: NA
D: NA
J: TRBJ2-3
V: TRBV7-2
CDR3: CASSLGGQTTTDTQYF
DNA: TGTGCCAGCAGCTTAGGGGGGCAGACTACCACAGATACGCAGTATTTT

size: NA
D: NA
J: TRBJ2-5
V: TRBV12-5
CDR3: CASGPSGEETQYF
DNA: TGTGCTAGTGGGCCGTCAGGGGAAGAGACCCAGTACTTC

size: NA
D: TRBD2
J: TRBJ2-5
V: TRBV3-1/TRBV3-2
CDR3: CASSPSLAGPGGTQYF
DNA: TGTGCCAGCAGCCCCTCCTTGGCGGGACCGGGGGGGACCCAGTACTTC

size: NA
D: TRBD2
J: TRBJ2-3
V: TRBV7-3
CDR3: CASSRAGSDTQYF
DNA: TGTGCCAGCAGCCGAGCGGGATCAGATACGCAGTATTTT

size: NA
D: TRBD2
J: TRBJ2-1
V: TRBV28
CDR3: CASNLAGVYNEQFF
DNA: TGTGCCAGCAACTTAGCGGGAGTTTACAATGAGCAGTTCTTC

size: few
D: NA
J: TRBJ2-7
V: TRBV2
CDR3: CASSEGGPLYEQYF
DNA: TGTGCCAGCAGTGAAGGCGGGCCTCTCTACGAGCAGTACTTC

size: NA
D: NA
J: TRBJ1-2
V: TRBV6-1
CDR3: CASSESWGGGYTF
DNA: TGTGCCAGCAGTGAAAGCTGGGGCGGTGGCTACACCTTC

size: NA
D: TRBD2
J: TRBJ2-1
V: TRBV3-1/TRBV3-2
CDR3: CASSPRGTSGREQFF
DNA: TGTGCCAGCAGCCCGAGGGGGACTAGCGGGAGGGAGCAGTTCTTC

size: NA
D: NA
J: TRBJ1-5
V: TRBV6-4
CDR3: CASSDRGRGQPQHF
DNA: TGTGCCAGCAGTGACCGGGGGAGGGGTCAGCCCCAGCATTTT

size: NA
D: NA
J: TRBJ2-1
V: TRBV19
CDR3: CASSIISGDEQFF
DNA: TGTGCCAGTAGTATTATCTCGGGGGATGAGCAGTTCTTC

size: NA
D: NA
J: TRBJ2-2
V: TRBV28
CDR3: CASSLRGFTGELFF
DNA: TGTGCCAGCAGTTTAAGGGGGTTCACCGGGGAGCTGTTTTTT

size: NA
D: NA
J: TRBJ1-2
V: TRBV14
CDR3: CASSQGPEGNRYGYTF
DNA: TGTGCCAGCAGCCAAGGGCCTGAGGGTAACCGTTATGGCTACACCTTC

size: once
D: NA
J: TRBJ1-2
V: TRBV30
CDR3: CAWSFGVSYTF
DNA: TGTGCCTGGAGTTTCGGGGTTTCCTACACCTTC

size: NA
D: TRBD2
J: TRBJ2-1
V: TRBV19
CDR3: CASSRRTSGSITYNEQFF
DNA: TGTGCCAGTAGCCGTAGGACTAGCGGGAGTATCACCTACAATGAGCAGTTCTTC

size: NA
D: NA
J: TRBJ1-1
V: TRBV13
CDR3: CASSLWGGGNTEAFF
DNA: TGTGCCAGCAGCTTGTGGGGAGGGGGGAACACTGAAGCTTTCTTT

size: NA
D: TRBD1
J: TRBJ2-1
V: TRBV18
CDR3: CASSRDRMYNEQFF
DNA: TGTGCCAGCTCACGGGACAGAATGTACAATGAGCAGTTCTTC

size: NA
D: NA
J: TRBJ2-1
V: TRBV27
CDR3: CASSSSYSSYNEQFF
DNA: TGTGCCAGCAGTTCCTCGTACAGCTCCTACAATGAGCAGTTCTTC

size: NA
D: NA
J: TRBJ1-4
V: TRBV30
CDR3: CAWGGGLNEKLFF
DNA: TGTGCCTGGGGAGGAGGGCTGAATGAAAAACTGTTTTTT

size: NA
D: TRBD1
J: TRBJ1-1
V: TRBV10-3
CDR3: CAISPDRGQNTEAFF
DNA: TGTGCCATCAGCCCGGACAGGGGGCAGAACACTGAAGCTTTCTTT

size: few
D: NA
J: TRBJ1-2
V: TRBV28
CDR3: CASVSQGRRDGYTF
DNA: TGTGCCAGCGTCTCCCAGGGGCGACGGGATGGCTACACCTTC